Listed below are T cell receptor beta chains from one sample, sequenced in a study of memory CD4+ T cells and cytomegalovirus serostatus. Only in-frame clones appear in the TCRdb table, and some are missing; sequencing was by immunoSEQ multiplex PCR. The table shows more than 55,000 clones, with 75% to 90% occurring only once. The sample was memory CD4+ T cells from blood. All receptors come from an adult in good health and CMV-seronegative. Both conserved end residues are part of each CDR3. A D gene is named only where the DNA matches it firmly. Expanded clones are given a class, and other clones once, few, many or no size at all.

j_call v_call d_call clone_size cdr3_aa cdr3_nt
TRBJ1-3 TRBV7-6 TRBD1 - CASSASSQGGGNTIYF TGTGCCAGCAGCGCCAGCTCGCAGGGGGGGGGAAACACCATATATTTT
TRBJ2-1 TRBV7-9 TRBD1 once CASSLTGAEGDEQFF TGTGCCAGCAGCCTAACAGGGGCGGAAGGAGATGAGCAGTTCTTC
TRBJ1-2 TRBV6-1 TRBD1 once CASSESMTGGYTF TGTGCCAGCAGTGAATCCATGACAGGGGGCTACACCTTC
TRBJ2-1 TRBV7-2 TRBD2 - CASSRGAGVNEQFF TGTGCCAGCAGCAGAGGAGCGGGAGTGAATGAGCAGTTCTTC
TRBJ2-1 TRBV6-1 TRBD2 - CASQNPGLASNEQFF TGTGCCAGCCAAAACCCAGGACTAGCATCCAATGAGCAGTTCTTC
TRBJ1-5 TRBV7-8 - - CASSLAGPSNQPQHF TGTGCCAGCAGCTTAGCAGGGCCTAGCAATCAGCCCCAGCATTTT
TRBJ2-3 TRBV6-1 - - CASRRADADTQYF TGTGCCAGCCGGAGGGCCGATGCAGATACGCAGTATTTT
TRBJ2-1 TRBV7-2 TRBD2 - CASSYGTILNEQFF TGTGCCAGCAGCTATGGGACTATCCTGAATGAGCAGTTCTTC
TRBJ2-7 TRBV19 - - CASRGRGEQYF TGTGCCAGTAGGGGTCGGGGAGAGCAGTACTTC
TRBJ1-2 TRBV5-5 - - CASSLAINYGYTF TGTGCCAGCAGCTTGGCCATAAACTATGGCTACACCTTC
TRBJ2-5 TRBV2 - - CASRERTAAGETQYF TGTGCCAGCAGGGAAAGGACAGCTGCGGGGGAGACCCAGTACTTC
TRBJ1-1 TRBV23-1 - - CASRSGLSTEAFF TGCGCCAGCAGGAGCGGGCTGAGCACTGAAGCTTTCTTT
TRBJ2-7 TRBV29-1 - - CSVVTAGRDYEQYF TGCAGCGTCGTTACAGCGGGCCGAGACTACGAGCAGTACTTC
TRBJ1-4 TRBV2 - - CASSEEGVWEKLFF TGTGCCAGCAGTGAAGAGGGAGTATGGGAAAAACTGTTTTTT
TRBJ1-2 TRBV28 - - CASRDLGYTF TGTGCCAGCAGAGATTTAGGCTACACCTTC
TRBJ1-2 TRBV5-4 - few CASSLGGGARGYGYTF TGTGCCAGCAGCTTGGGTGGAGGGGCCCGGGGGTATGGCTACACCTTC
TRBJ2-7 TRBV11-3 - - CASSPQGGAVVDEQYF TGTGCCAGCAGCCCCCAGGGGGGGGCGGTCGTGGACGAGCAGTACTTC
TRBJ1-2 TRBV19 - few CASSDMAIYGYTF TGTGCCAGTAGCGACATGGCGATCTATGGCTACACCTTC
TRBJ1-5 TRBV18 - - CASSQGNQPQHF TGTGCCAGCTCACAAGGCAATCAGCCCCAGCATTTT
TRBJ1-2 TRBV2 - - CARKDLNYGYTF TGTGCCAGGAAGGACCTTAACTATGGCTACACCTTC
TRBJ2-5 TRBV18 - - CASSTGFQETQYF TGTGCCAGCTCGACAGGATTCCAAGAGACCCAGTACTTC
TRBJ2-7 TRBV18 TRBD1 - CASSGQATTRYEQYF TGTGCCAGCTCGGGACAGGCCACGACCCGGTACGAGCAGTACTTC
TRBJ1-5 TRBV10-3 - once CAISESGGMNQPQHF TGTGCCATCAGTGAGTCAGGGGGGATGAATCAGCCCCAGCATTTT
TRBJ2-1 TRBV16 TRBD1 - CASSQGTGSDEQFF TGTGCCAGCAGCCAGGGGACAGGGTCCGATGAGCAGTTCTTC
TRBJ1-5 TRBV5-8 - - CASSPWRLNQPQHF TGTGCCAGCAGCCCCTGGAGACTTAATCAGCCCCAGCATTTT
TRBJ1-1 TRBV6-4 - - CASSDSSSNTEAFF TGTGCCAGCAGTGACAGCTCAAGCAACACTGAAGCTTTCTTT
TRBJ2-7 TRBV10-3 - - CAISERQGLAHEQYF TGTGCCATCAGTGAAAGGCAGGGCCTAGCCCACGAGCAGTACTTC
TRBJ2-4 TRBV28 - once CASSLSPATSKNIQYF TGTGCCAGCAGTTTGTCCCCCGCGACCTCCAAAAACATTCAGTACTTC
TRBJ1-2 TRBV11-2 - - CASSSRGGIGYTF TGTGCCAGCAGCTCCCGGGGGGGGATCGGCTACACCTTC
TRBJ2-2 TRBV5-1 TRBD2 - CASSSHTSGGNTGELFF TGCGCCAGCAGCTCGCATACTAGCGGGGGTAACACCGGGGAGCTGTTTTTT
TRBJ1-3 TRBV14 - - CASSLAGYTIYF TGTGCCAGCAGCCTAGCCGGGTACACCATATATTTT
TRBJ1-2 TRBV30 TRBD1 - CAWRDAYRGNQGYTF TGTGCCTGGAGAGATGCTTACAGGGGAAACCAGGGCTACACCTTC
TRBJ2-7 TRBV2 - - CASRAGAYEQYF TGTGCCAGCAGAGCAGGAGCCTACGAGCAGTACTTC
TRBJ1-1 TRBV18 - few CASSPTVMNTEAFF TGTGCCAGCTCACCGACAGTTATGAACACTGAAGCTTTCTTT
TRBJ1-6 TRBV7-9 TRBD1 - CASSSRDSNSPLHF TGTGCCAGCAGCTCCCGGGACAGCAATTCACCCCTCCACTTT
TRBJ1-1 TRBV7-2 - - CASSGGWGRGYTEAFF TGTGCCAGCAGCGGAGGGTGGGGGCGAGGGTACACTGAAGCTTTCTTT
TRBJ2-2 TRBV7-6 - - CASSFVANTGELFF TGTGCCAGCAGCTTCGTGGCGAACACCGGGGAGCTGTTTTTT
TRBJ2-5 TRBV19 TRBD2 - CASSSRAGLAGAETQYF TGTGCCAGTAGTTCCAGGGCTGGACTAGCGGGGGCGGAGACCCAGTACTTC
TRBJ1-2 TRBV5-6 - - CASSKNRVDYGYTF TGTGCCAGCAGCAAGAACAGGGTGGACTATGGCTACACCTTC
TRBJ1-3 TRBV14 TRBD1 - CASSRRTGFGNTIYF TGTGCCAGCAGCAGACGGACAGGGTTCGGAAACACCATATATTTT
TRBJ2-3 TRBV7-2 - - CASSLMGGSSSTDTQYF TGTGCCAGCAGCCTCATGGGTGGGAGTTCCTCCACAGATACGCAGTATTTT
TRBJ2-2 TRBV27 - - CASMPGDLTGELFF TGTGCCAGCATGCCAGGGGACCTCACCGGGGAGCTGTTTTTT
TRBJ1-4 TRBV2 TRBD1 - CASSEKGTVNEKLFF TGTGCCAGCAGTGAAAAGGGGACAGTGAATGAAAAACTGTTTTTT
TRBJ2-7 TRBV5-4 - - CAGQDRNRYEQYF TGTGCCGGCCAGGACCGAAACCGTTACGAGCAGTACTTC
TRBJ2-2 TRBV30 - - CASPGGRNTGELFF TGTGCCTCCCCCGGGGGGCGTAACACCGGGGAGCTGTTTTTT
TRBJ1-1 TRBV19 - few CASSSLVAVGQRAFF TGTGCCAGTAGTTCATTGGTCGCTGTCGGACAGAGGGCTTTCTTT
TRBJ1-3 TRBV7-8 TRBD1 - CASSPQGGNSGNTIYF TGTGCCAGCAGCCCCCAGGGGGGGAACTCTGGAAACACCATATATTTT
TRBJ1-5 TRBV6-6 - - CASSYSSQPQHF TGTGCCAGCAGTTACAGCTCTCAGCCCCAGCATTTT
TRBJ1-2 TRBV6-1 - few CASSERLQGAGGYTF TGTGCCAGCAGTGAACGGCTTCAGGGCGCCGGTGGCTACACCTTC
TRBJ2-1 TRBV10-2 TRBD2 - CASSLSGGRNEQFF TGCGCCAGCAGCTTGAGCGGGGGGAGGAATGAGCAGTTCTTC
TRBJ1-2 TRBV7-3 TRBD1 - CASSTTGGGYTF TGTGCCAGCAGCACCACAGGGGGAGGCTACACCTTC
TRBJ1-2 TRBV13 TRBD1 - CASSPQGARYGYTF TGTGCCAGCAGCCCTCAGGGGGCTAGGTATGGCTACACCTTC
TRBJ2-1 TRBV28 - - CASSLPRPLSGNYNEQFF TGTGCCAGCAGTTTGCCCCGCCCCCTTAGCGGAAACTACAATGAGCAGTTCTTC
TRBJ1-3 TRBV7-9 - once CASSLSQGFLGPSGNTIYF TGTGCCAGCAGCTTGTCTCAGGGTTTCCTTGGTCCCTCTGGAAACACCATATATTTT
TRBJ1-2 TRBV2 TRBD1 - CASSRSQGAGGGYTF TGTGCCAGCAGCCGGTCCCAGGGGGCAGGAGGGGGCTACACCTTC
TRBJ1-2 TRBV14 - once CASSQGKSYGYTF TGTGCCAGCAGCCAGGGGAAGAGCTATGGCTACACCTTC
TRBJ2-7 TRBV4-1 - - CASSRIPLGRGYEQYF TGCGCCAGCAGCCGAATCCCCCTCGGGCGGGGCTACGAGCAGTACTTC
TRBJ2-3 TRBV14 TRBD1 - CASQGRQGRTDTQYF TGTGCCAGCCAGGGGCGACAGGGGCGCACAGATACGCAGTATTTT
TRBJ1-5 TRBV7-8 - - CASSSPWTVNSNQPQHF TGTGCCAGCAGCTCCCCTTGGACAGTAAATAGCAATCAGCCCCAGCATTTT
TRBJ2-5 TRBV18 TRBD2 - CASSPGGLAEETQYF TGTGCCAGCTCACCGGGAGGACTAGCGGAAGAGACCCAGTACTTC